The 9 T cell receptor beta chains reported below all come from one sample, sequenced in a study of vaccination effects on CD4 cells after COVID-19. Antigen specificity for these receptors is unknown. The repertoire was sequenced with immunoSEQ multiplex PCR; TCRdb's copy has only in-frame clones and lacks some. The table lists about 41,000 clones, roughly 82% of them singletons. Sequencing followed a ViraFEST assay step that expanded antigen-specific CD4+ T cells with viral peptide pools. Isolation of CD4+ T cells took place after less than 12 days of culture. None of the vaccinated had previously contracted SARS-CoV-2, and their nucleocapsid antibodies tested negative. Sequencing was performed on CD4+ T cells from PBMCs cultured with HCoV-NL63 spike peptides, taken before COVID-19 vaccination. All receptors derive from a human donor who received a COVID-19 vaccine.

The count of this clone is one. The conserved phenylalanine or tryptophan normally closing the CDR3 is absent here, so this likely arose from a read error. The limits of the CDR3 on the DNA are not certain, so only TCRdb's listed CDR3 is given. This sequence joins TRBV15 and TRBJ1-4. Germline V CDR1 and CDR2: LNHNV, YYDKDF (reference sequence). The CDR3 length equals 9 residues, ends included. The CDR3 sequence: CATSRTEGV.

V gene TRBV4-1 combines with J gene TRBJ1-2; D unclear. The CDR3 consists of 13 residues. Trimming pared 4 bases from V and 2 bases from J, leaving 8 bases between. Germline CDR1 and CDR2: MGHRA and YSYEKL. CDR3 nucleotides: TGCGCCAGCAGCCGGGGAGGGAACTATGGCTACACCTTC. Translating gives CASSRGGNYGYTF.

V is TRBV6-1 and J is TRBJ1-3, with a weak D call TRBD1 (5 bases). V was shortened by 0 bases and J by 0 bases, with 9 bases between the two germline ends. This CDR3 spans 16 amino acids. Germline CDR1 and CDR2: MNHNS and SASEGT. CDR3 DNA sequence: TGTGCCAGCAGTGAAGCTCTGACAGCCTCTGGAAACACCATATATTTT. It specifies CASSEALTASGNTIYF.

This clone was picked up one time. This chain connects TRBV7-3 to TRBJ2-3; D is ambiguous. CDR1 SGHTA and CDR2 FQGTGA come from the germline V gene. The CDR3 sequence is 12 residues long. Deletions cut 5 bases from V and 3 bases from J, with 6 bases between. CDR3: CASSHGTDTQYF. CDR3 nucleotides: TGTGCCAGCAGCCATGGGACAGATACGCAGTATTTT.

The rearrangement joins TRBV7-8 to TRBJ2-2; TRBD1 matches at 7 bases. Germline-derived CDR1 and CDR2 are SGHVS and FQNEAQ. V lost 3 bases, J lost 1 base, and 5 bases stayed unmatched. This CDR3 region has 16 residues. In nucleotides, the CDR3 is TGTGCCAGCAGCTTGGTCGGACAGGTGAACACCGGGGAGCTGTTTTTT. This gives the protein CASSLVGQVNTGELFF.

V usage is TRBV6-6 and J usage is TRBJ1-5; D not certain. The V gene's germline CDR1 is MNHNY and CDR2 SVGAGI (reference sequence). V lost 0 bases, J lost 0 bases, and 9 bases lay in between. The CDR3 is made up of 16 amino acids. The DNA of the CDR3 is TGTGCCAGCAGTTACTCGTTGGGATATAGCAATCAGCCCCAGCATTTT. Translated, it gives CASSYSLGYSNQPQHF.

This chain uses TRBV5-6 with TRBJ2-7, with TRBD1 matching 7 bases. The CDR3 runs to 16 residues. Per germline, CDR1 SGHDT and CDR2 YYEEEE. Trimming removed 3 bases from V and 2 bases from J; junction bases left unmatched: 11. Here the CDR3 DNA reads TGTGCCAGCAGCTCGATGACAGGGCTTGACCCCTACGAGCAGTACGTC. Protein sequence: CASSSMTGLDPYEQYV.

V is TRBV29-1 and J is TRBJ1-2, with TRBD1 matching over 8 bases. The germline V gene has CDR1 SQVTM and CDR2 ANQGSEA. The CDR3 totals 13 residues. Written as DNA, the CDR3 is TGCAGTGTTACTGAGGGACAGGTAACCGGCTACACCTTC. Its translation: CSVTEGQVTGYTF.

The rearrangement uses TRBV18 and TRBJ1-5; 7 bases agree with TRBD1. The germline V gene encodes CDR1 KGHSH and CDR2 LQKENI. The CDR3 extends over 17 amino acids. Trimming at V came to 3 bases and at J to 1 base, leaving 9 bases not matched to a gene. DNA of the CDR3: TGTGCCAGCTCACCGGGCCAGGGGGTGAGGAGCAATCAGCCCCAGCATTTT. Amino acid sequence: CASSPGQGVRSNQPQHF.